This TCR beta chain is from a study of beta chain features in type 1 diabetes. For the study at large: Patients looked much like healthy donors when it came to age, gender and cell yields. General study results and limits: PCR might favor shorter templates, equally in patients and controls.

A note on this clone: Its antigen is undetermined.

Every isolated RNA sample was fully reverse transcribed, so sequencing captured expressed TCRB transcripts. Method: immunoSEQ multiplex PCR; TCRdb's copy keeps in-frame clones and lacks some. Here the sample spans around 430,000 clones, about 30% being singletons. Unmatched junction bases numbered 6, after V lost 5 bases and J lost 3 bases. Per the germline V gene, CDR1 is SGHTA and CDR2 is FQGNSA. The CDR3 length is 16 residues. The sequence was obtained from a man between 18 and 35 years old in good health. The chain recombines TRBV7-2 with TRBJ2-1; TRBD2 matches 11 bases. Source material: naive CD4+ T cells from blood. CDR3 region: CASSITSGSHYNEQFF. The CDR3 region has the DNA TGTGCCAGCAGCATCACTAGCGGGAGTCACTACAATGAGCAGTTCTTC.